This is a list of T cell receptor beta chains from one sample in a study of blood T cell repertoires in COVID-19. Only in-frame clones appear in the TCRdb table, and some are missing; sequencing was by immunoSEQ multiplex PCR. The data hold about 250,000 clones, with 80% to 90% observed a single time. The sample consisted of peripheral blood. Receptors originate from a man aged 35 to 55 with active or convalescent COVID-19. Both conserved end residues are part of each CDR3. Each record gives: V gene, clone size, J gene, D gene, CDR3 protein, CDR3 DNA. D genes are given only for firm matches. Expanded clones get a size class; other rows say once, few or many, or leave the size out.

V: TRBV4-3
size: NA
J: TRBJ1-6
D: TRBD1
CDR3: CASSLGTGSNSPLHF
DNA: TGCGCCAGCAGCCTCGGGACAGGGAGTAATTCACCCCTCCACTTT

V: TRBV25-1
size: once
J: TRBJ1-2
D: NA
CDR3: CASSQKTDGYTF
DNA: TGTGCCAGCAGTCAAAAAACGGATGGCTACACCTTC

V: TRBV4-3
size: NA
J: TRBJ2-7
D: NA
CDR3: CASRSFGGESSYEQYF
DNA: TGCGCCAGCAGGTCTTTTGGCGGGGAGAGCTCCTACGAGCAGTACTTC

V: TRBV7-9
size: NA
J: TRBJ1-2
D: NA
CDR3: CASSLGSSYGYTF
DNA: TGTGCCAGCAGCTTAGGATCCAGTTATGGCTACACCTTC

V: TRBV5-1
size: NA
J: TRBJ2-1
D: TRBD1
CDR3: CASSLGQGVLFWNEQFF
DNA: TGCGCCAGCAGCTTGGGACAGGGGGTCCTGTTTTGGAATGAGCAGTTCTTC

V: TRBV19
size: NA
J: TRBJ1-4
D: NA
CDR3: CASTARVGEKLFF
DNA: TGTGCCAGTACGGCCAGGGTAGGCGAAAAACTGTTTTTT

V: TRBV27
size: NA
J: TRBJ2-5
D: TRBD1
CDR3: CASSLVPGQVQETQYF
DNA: TGTGCCAGCAGTTTAGTACCGGGACAGGTACAAGAGACCCAGTACTTC

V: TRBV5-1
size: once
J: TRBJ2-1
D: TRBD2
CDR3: CASSLGTSGRDHEQFF
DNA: TGCGCCAGCAGCTTGGGAACTAGCGGGAGGGACCATGAGCAGTTCTTC

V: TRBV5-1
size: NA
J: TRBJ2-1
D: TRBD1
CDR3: CASSTEGQGNRMVYEQFF
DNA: TGCGCCAGCAGCACAGAGGGACAGGGGAATCGAATGGTCTATGAGCAGTTCTTC

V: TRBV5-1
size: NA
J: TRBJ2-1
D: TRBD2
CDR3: CASGTSATYEQFF
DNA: TGCGCCAGCGGGACTAGCGCTACCTATGAGCAGTTCTTC

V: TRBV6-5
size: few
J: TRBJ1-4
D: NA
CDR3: CASSSSIRFGKLFF
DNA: TGTGCCAGCAGTTCCTCTATCCGCTTCGGAAAACTGTTTTTT

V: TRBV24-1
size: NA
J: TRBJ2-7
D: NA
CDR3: CATSQRQTPYEQYF
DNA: TGTGCCACCAGTCAGCGACAGACGCCCTACGAGCAGTACTTC

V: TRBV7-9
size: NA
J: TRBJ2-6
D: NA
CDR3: CASSLQISGANVLTF
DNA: TGTGCCAGCAGCCTACAGATCTCTGGGGCCAACGTCCTGACTTTC

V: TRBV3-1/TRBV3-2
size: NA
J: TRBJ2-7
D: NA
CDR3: CASSQEVAEDEQYF
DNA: TGTGCCAGCAGCCAAGAAGTAGCGGAAGACGAGCAGTACTTC

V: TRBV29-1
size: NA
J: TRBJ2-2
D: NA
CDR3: CSVEGGGAEGGRELFF
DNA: TGCAGCGTTGAAGGAGGGGGGGCGGAGGGCGGTCGGGAGCTGTTTTTT

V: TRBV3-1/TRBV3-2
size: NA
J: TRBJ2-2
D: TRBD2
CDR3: CASSQGREFGTGELFF
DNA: TGTGCCAGCAGCCAGGGGCGGGAGTTCGGCACCGGGGAGCTGTTTTTT

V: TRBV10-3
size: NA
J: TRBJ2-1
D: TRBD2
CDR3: CAISPSGGTYNEQFF
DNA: TGTGCCATCAGTCCTAGCGGGGGGACCTACAATGAGCAGTTCTTC

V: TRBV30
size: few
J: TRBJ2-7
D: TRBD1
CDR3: CAWKNQGAGEQYF
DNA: TGTGCCTGGAAAAACCAGGGGGCGGGGGAGCAGTACTTC

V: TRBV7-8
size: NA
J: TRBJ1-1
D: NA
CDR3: CASSLTAGNTEAFF
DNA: TGTGCCAGCAGCTTAACGGCGGGCAACACTGAAGCTTTCTTT

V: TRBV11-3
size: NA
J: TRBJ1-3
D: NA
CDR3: CASSLPRTVSGNTIYF
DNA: TGTGCCAGCAGCTTACCTCGGACAGTTTCGGGAAACACCATATATTTT

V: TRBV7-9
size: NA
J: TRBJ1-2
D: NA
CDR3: CASSFSPKEYTF
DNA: TGTGCCAGCAGTTTTTCCCCGAAGGAGTACACCTTC

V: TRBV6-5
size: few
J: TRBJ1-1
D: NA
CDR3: CAIQEHTEAFF
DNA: TGTGCCATACAGGAGCACACTGAAGCTTTCTTT